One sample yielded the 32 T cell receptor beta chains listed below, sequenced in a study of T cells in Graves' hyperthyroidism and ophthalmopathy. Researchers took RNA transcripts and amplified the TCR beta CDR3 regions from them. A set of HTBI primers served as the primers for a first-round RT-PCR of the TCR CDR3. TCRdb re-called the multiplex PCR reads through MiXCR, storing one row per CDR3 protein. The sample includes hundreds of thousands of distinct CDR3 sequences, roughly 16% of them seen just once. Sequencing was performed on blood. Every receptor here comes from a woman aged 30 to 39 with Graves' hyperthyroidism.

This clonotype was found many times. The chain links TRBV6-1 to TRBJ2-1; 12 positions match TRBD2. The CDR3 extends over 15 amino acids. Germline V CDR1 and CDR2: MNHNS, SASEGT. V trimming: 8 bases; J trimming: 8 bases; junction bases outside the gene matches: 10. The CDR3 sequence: CASEVQPSGRDEQFF. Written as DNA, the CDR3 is TGTGCCAGCGAGGTTCAACCTAGCGGGAGGGATGAGCAGTTCTTC.

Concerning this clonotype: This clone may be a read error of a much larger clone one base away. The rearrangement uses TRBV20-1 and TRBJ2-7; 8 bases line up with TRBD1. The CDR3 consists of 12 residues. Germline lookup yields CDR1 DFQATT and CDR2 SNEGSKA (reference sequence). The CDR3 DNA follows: TGCAGTGCTATGGACAGGGCGGAGAAGCAGCACTTC. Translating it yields CSAMDRAEKQHF.

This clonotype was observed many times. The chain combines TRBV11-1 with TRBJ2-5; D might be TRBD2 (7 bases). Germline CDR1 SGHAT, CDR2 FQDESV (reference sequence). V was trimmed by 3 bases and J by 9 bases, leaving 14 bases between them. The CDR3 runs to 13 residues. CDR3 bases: TGTGCCAGCAGCTTTAGGGGGGGATCTCCCCAGTACTTC. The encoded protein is CASSFRGGSPQYF.

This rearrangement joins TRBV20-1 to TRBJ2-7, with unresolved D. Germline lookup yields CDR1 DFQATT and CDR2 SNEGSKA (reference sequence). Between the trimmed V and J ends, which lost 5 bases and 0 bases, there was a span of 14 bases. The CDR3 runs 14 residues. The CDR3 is CSAPLGGSSYEQYF. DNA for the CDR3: TGCAGTGCTCCGCTGGGTGGTAGCTCCTACGAGCAGTACTTC.

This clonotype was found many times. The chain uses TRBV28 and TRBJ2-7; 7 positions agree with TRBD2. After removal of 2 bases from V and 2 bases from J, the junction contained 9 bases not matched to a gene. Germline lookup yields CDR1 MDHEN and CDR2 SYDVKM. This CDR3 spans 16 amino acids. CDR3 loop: CASSLGLVESPYEQYF. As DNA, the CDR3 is TGTGCCAGCAGTTTAGGACTAGTGGAGAGCCCCTACGAGCAGTACTTC.

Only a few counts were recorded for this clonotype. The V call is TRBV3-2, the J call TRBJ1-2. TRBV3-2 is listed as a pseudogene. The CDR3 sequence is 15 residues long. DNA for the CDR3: TGTGCCAGCAGCCAAGGTAATAGTACTTGGTATGGCTACACCTTC. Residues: CASSQGNSTWYGYTF.

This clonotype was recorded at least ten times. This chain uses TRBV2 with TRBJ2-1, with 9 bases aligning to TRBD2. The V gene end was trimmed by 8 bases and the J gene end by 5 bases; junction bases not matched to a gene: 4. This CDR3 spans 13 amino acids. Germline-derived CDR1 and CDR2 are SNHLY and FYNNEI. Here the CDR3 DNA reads TGTGCCAGCGCGGGACTAGCTAACAATGAGCAGTTCTTC. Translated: CASAGLANNEQFF.

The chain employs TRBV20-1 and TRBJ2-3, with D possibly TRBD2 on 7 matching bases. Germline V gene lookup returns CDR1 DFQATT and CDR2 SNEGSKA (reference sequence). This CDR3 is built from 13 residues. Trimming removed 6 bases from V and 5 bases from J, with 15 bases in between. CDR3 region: CSAGGGSGDTQYF. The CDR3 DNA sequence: TGCAGTGCAGGGGGGGGGTCGGGAGATACGCAGTATTTT.

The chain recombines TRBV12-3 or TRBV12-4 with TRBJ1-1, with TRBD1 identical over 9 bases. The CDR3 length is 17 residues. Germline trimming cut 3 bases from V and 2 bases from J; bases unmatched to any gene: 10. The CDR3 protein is CASSFSPGQGQNTEAFF. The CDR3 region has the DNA TGTGCCAGCAGTTTTTCTCCGGGACAGGGCCAAAACACTGAAGCTTTCTTT.

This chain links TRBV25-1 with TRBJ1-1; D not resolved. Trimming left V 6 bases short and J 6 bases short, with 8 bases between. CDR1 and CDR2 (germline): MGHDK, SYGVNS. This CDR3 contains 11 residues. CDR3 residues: CASRREAEAFF. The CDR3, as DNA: TGTGCCAGCAGAAGGGAGGCTGAAGCTTTCTTT. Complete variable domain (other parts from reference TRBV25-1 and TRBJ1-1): EADIYQTPRYLVIGTGKKITLECSQTMGHDKMYWYQQDPGMELHLIHYSYGVNSTEKGDLSSESTVSRIRTEHFPLTLESARPSHTSQYLCASRREAEAFFGQGTRLTVV.

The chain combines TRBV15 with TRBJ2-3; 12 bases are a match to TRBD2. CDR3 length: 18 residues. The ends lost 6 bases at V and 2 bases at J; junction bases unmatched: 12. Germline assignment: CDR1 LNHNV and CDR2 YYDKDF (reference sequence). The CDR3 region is CATRAGAGTSGPTDTQYF. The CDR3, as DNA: TGTGCCACCAGAGCCGGGGCCGGGACTAGCGGGCCCACAGATACGCAGTATTTT. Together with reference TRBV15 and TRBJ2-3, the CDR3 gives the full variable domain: DAMVIQNPRYQVTQFGKPVTLSCSQTLNHNVMYWYQQKSSQAPKLLFHYYDKDFNNEADTPDNFQSRRPNTSFCFLDIRSPGLGDTAMYLCATRAGAGTSGPTDTQYFGPGTRLTVL.

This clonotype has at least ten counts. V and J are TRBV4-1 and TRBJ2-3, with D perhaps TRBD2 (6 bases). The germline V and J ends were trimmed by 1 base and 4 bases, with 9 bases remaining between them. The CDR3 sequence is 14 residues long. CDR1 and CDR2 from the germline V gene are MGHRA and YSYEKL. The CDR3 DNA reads TGCGCCAGCAGCCAAGGGGGAGGTCCAGATACGCAGTATTTT. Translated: CASSQGGGPDTQYF.

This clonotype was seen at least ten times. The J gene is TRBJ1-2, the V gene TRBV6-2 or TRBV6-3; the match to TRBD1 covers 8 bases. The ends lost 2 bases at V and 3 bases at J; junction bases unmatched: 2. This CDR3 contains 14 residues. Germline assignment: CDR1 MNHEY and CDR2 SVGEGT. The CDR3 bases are TGTGCCAGCAGTTACGGGACAGGCTACTATGGCTACACCTTC. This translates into CASSYGTGYYGYTF.

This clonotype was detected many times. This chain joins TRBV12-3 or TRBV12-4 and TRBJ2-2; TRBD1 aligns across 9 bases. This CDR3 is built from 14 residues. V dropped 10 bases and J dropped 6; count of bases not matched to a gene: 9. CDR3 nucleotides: TGTGCCACCACCCGGGACAGGGAGGCCGGGGAGCTGTTTTTT. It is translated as CATTRDREAGELFF.

Here the CDR3 reads CASRLMDRVDYEQYF. The CDR3 DNA follows: TGTGCCAGCAGGCTGATGGACAGGGTTGACTACGAGCAGTACTTC. This chain connects TRBV5-8 to TRBJ2-7, with 8 bases that match TRBD1. The CDR3 runs to 15 residues. The V gene end was trimmed by 5 bases and the J gene end by 3 bases; junction bases not matched to a gene: 10. Germline values: CDR1 SGHTS, CDR2 YDEGEE.

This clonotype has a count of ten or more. The CDR3 DNA reads as TGTGCCAGCAGTTTATCACCGACAGGGGTGAACACTGAAGCTTTCTTT. It encodes CASSLSPTGVNTEAFF. The V gene is TRBV28, the J gene TRBJ1-1; 8 bases fit TRBD1. CDR1 and CDR2 (germline): MDHEN, SYDVKM. V lost 1 base, J lost 0 bases, and 4 bases stayed unmatched. The CDR3 is made up of 16 amino acids.

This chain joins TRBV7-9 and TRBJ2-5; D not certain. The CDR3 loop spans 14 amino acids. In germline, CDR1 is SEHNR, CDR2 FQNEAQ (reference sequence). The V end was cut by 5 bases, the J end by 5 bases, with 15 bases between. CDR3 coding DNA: TGTGCCAGCAGCCCCTGGGCCTCTTCCGAGACCCAGTACTTC. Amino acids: CASSPWASSETQYF.

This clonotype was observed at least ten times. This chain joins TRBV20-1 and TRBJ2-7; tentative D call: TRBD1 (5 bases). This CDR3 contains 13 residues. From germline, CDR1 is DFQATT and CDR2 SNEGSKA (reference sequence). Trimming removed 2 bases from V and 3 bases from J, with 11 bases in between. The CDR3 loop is CSARYLGHYEQYF. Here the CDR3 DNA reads TGCAGTGCTAGATACCTTGGACACTACGAGCAGTACTTC.

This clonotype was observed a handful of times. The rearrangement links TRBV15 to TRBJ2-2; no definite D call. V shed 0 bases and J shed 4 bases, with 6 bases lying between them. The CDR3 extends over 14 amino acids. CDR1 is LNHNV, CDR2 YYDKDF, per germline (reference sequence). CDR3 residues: CATSRDKATGELFF. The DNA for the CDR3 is TGTGCCACCAGCAGAGATAAGGCCACCGGGGAGCTGTTTTTT.

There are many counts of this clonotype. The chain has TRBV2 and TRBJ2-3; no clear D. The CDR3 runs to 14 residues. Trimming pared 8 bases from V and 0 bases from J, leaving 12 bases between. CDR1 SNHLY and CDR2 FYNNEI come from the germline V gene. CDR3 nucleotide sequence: TGTGCCAGCCATAGAATTGCGAGCACAGATACGCAGTATTTT. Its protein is CASHRIASTDTQYF. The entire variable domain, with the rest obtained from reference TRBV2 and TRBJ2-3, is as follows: EPEVTQTPSHQVTQMGQEVILRCVPISNHLYFYWYRQILGQKVEFLVSFYNNEISEKSEIFDDQFSVERPDGSNFTLKIRSTKLEDSAMYFCASHRIASTDTQYFGPGTRLTVL.

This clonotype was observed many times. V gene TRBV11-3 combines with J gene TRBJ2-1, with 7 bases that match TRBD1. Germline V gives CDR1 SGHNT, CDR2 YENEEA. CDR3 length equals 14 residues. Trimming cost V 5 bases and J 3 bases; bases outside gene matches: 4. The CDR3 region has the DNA TGTGCCAGCAGCCATTGGGACAGCTACAATGAGCAGTTCTTC. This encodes CASSHWDSYNEQFF.

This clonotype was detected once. CDR3 bases: TGTGCCAGCGGGATCACAGGGGCCACTGAAGCTTTCTTT. It codes for CASGITGATEAFF. The chain has TRBV27 and TRBJ1-1, with 7 nucleotides matching TRBD1. After removal of 8 bases from V and 4 bases from J, the junction contained 7 bases not matched to a gene. This CDR3 is built from 13 residues. Germline lookup yields CDR1 MNHEY and CDR2 SMNVEV (reference sequence).

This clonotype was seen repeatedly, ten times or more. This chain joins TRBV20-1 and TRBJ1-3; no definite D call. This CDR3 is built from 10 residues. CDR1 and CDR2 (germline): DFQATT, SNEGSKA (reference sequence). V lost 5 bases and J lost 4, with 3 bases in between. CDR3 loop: CSASGNTIYF. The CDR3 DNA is TGCAGTGCTTCGGGAAACACCATATATTTT.

For the CDR3, the DNA is TGTGCCAGCTCCTCAAGGAATCCCTACGAGCAGTACTTC. Translating it yields CASSSRNPYEQYF. The chain links TRBV18 to TRBJ2-7; D is uncertain. The V gene lost 6 bases and the J gene lost 2 bases, with 11 bases spanning the gap. Per germline, CDR1 KGHSH and CDR2 LQKENI. The length of the CDR3 is 13 residues. The complete variable domain, with remaining parts taken from reference TRBV18 and TRBJ2-7, reads NAGVMQNPRHLVRRRGQEARLRCSPMKGHSHVYWYRQLPEEGLKFMVYLQKENIIDESGMPKERFSAEFPKEGPSILRIQQVVRGDSAAYFCASSSRNPYEQYFGPGTRLTVT.

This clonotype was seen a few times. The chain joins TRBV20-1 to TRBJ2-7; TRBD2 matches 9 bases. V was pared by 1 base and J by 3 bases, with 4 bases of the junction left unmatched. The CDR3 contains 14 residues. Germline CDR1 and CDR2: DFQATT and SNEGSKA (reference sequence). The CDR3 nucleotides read TGCAGTGCTAGAGGAGCGGGAGGAAGCTACGAGCAGTACTTC. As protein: CSARGAGGSYEQYF.

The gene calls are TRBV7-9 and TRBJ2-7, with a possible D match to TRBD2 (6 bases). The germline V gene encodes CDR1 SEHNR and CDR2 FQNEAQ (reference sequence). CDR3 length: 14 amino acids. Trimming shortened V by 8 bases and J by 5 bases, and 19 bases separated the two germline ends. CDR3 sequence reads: CASDQPGSGNEQYF. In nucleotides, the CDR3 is TGTGCCAGCGACCAACCCGGGAGTGGGAACGAGCAGTACTTC.

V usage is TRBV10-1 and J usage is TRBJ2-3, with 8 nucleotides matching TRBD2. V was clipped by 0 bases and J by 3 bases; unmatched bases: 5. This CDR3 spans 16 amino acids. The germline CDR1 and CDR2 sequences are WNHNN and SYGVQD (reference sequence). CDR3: CASSESLAGRTDTQYF. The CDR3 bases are TGCGCCAGCAGTGAGTCGCTAGCGGGTCGGACAGATACGCAGTATTTT.

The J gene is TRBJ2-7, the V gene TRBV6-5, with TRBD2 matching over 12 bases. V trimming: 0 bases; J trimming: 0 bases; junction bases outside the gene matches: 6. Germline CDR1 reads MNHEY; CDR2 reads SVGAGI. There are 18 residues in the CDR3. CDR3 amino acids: CASSYSFGLAGLSYEQYF. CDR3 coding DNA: TGTGCCAGCAGTTACTCCTTCGGACTAGCGGGACTCTCCTACGAGCAGTACTTC.

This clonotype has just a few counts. The CDR3 protein is CASSFGLRETQYF. The CDR3, as DNA: TGTGCCAGCAGCTTTGGACTTCGAGAGACCCAGTACTTC. The chain couples TRBV7-9 to TRBJ2-5; D is possibly TRBD2 (5 bases). Trimming left V 3 bases short and J 4 bases short, with 9 bases between. The V gene's germline CDR1 is SEHNR and CDR2 FQNEAQ (reference sequence). The CDR3 length is 13 residues.

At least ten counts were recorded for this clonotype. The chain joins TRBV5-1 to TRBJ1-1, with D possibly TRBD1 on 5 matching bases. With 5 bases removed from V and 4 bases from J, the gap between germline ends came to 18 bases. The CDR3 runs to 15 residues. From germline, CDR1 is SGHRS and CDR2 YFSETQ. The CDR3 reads CASRQEVVVGTEAFF. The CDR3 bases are TGCGCCAGCAGACAGGAGGTTGTAGTAGGCACTGAAGCTTTCTTT.

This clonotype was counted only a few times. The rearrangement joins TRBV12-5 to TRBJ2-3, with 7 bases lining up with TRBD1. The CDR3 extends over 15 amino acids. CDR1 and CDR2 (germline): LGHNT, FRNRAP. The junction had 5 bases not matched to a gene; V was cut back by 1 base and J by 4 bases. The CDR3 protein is CASGLGQGSADTQYF. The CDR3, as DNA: TGTGCTAGTGGTTTGGGACAGGGTAGCGCAGATACGCAGTATTTT.

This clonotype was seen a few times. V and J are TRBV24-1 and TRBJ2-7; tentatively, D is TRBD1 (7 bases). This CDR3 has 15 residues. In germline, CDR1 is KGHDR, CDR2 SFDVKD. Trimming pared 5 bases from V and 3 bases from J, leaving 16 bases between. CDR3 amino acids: CATSAPNRGLYEQYF. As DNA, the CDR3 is TGTGCCACCAGTGCCCCGAACAGGGGACTCTACGAGCAGTACTTC.